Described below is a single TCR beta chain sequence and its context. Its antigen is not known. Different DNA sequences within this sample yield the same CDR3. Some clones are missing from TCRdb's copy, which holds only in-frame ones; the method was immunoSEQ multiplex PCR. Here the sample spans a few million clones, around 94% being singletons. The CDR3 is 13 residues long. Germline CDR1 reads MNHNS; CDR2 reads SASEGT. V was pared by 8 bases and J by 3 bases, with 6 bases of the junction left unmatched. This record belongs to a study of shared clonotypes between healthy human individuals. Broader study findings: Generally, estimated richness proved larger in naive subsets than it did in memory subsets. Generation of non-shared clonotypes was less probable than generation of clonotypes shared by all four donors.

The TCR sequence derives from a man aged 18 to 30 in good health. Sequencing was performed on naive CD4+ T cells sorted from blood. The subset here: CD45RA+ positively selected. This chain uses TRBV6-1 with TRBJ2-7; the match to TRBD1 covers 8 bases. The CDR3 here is CASRRDRLYEQYF. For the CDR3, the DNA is TGTGCCAGCCGCCGGGACAGGCTCTACGAGCAGTACTTC.